This entry is about one T cell receptor beta chain. Per the original data handling: Reference gene primer amplification gave estimated nucleated cell counts. Measured with immunoSEQ multiplex PCR; TCRdb has only the in-frame clones, and not every one. V, J and clone size were drawn from that table, and D and trimming were deduced from the DNA. The sample holds just under 90,000 clones, 85% to 95% seen once. Germline assignment: CDR1 DFQATT and CDR2 SNEGSKA (reference sequence). The CDR3 runs 15 residues. V was shortened by 3 bases and J by 1 base, with 15 bases between the two germline ends. This specimen belongs to a study of blood T cell repertoires in COVID-19.

The sample consisted of peripheral blood. This TCR was sampled from a man aged 55 to 70 with acute or convalescent COVID-19. The V gene is TRBV20-1, the J gene TRBJ2-5; weak D call: TRBD1 (5 bases). In DNA form, the CDR3 reads TGCAGTGCTAGTTCACTATGGACACTCCAAGAGACCCAGTACTTC. Translating it yields CSASSLWTLQETQYF.